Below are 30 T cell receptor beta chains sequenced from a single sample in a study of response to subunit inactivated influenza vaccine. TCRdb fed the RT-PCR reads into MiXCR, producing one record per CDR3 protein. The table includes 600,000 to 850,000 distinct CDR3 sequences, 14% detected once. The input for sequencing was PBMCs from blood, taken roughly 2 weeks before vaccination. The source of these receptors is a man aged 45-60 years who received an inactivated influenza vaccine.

The CDR3 spells CSARGPINTQYF. CDR3 nucleotides: TGCAGTGCTAGGGGGCCTATAAATACGCAGTATTTT. The genes are TRBV20-1 and TRBJ2-3; the D gene is possibly TRBD1 (5 bases). The length of the CDR3 is 12 residues. The V and J ends lost 3 bases and 7 bases respectively, with 11 bases between them. Germline-derived CDR1 and CDR2 are DFQATT and SNEGSKA (reference sequence).

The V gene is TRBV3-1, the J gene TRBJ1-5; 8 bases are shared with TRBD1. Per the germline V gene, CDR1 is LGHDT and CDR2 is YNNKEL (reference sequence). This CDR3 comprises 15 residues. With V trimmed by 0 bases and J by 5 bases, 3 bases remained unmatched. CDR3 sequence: CASSQDGTGYQPQHF. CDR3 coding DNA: TGTGCCAGCAGCCAAGACGGGACAGGTTATCAGCCCCAGCATTTT.

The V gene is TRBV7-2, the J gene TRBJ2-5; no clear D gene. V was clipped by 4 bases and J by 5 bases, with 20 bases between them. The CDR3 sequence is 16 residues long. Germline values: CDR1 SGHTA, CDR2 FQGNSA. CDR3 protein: CASSSQSASLRETQYF. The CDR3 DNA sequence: TGTGCCAGCAGCTCTCAAAGTGCTAGTCTGAGGGAGACCCAGTACTTC.

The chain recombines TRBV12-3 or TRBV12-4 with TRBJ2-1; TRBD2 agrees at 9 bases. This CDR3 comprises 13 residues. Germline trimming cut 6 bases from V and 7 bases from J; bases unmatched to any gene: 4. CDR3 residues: CASRGLAQNEQFF. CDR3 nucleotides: TGTGCCAGCAGGGGACTAGCCCAAAATGAGCAGTTCTTC.

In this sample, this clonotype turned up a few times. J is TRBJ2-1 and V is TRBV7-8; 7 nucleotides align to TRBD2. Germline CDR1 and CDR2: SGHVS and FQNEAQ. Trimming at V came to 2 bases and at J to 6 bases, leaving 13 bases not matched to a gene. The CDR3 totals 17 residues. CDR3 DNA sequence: TGTGCCAGCAGCTTAATAACCCCACGGGAGCGGGGCAATGAGCAGTTCTTC. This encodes CASSLITPRERGNEQFF.

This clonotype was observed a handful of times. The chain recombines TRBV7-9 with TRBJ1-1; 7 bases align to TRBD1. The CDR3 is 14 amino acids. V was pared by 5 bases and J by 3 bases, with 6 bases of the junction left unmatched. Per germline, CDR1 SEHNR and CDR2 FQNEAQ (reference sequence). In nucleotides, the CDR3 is TGTGCCAGCAGCCCGGGACAGTTGGACACTGAAGCTTTCTTT. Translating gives CASSPGQLDTEAFF.

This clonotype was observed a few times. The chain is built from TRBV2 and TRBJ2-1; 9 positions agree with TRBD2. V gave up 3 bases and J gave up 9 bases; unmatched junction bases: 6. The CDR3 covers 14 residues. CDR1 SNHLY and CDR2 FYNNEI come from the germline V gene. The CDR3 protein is CASSDRGLAGEQFF. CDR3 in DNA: TGTGCCAGCAGTGATAGGGGACTAGCAGGTGAGCAGTTCTTC.

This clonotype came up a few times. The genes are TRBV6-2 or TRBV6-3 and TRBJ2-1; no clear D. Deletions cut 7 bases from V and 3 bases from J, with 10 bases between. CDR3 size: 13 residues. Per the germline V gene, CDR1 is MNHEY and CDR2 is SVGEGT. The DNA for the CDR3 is TGTGCCAGCAAACGGCAGGTCTACAATGAGCAGTTCTTC. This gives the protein CASKRQVYNEQFF.

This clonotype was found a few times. The CDR3 DNA follows: TGTGCCAGCAGTTCTTCCGGTCTAGCGGGATACAATGAGCAGTTCTTC. Residues: CASSSSGLAGYNEQFF. This sequence joins TRBV25-1 and TRBJ2-1, with 9 bases fitting TRBD2. Germline assignment: CDR1 MGHDK and CDR2 SYGVNS. CDR3 length equals 16 residues. The J segment lost 4 bases and the V segment lost 5 bases, leaving 9 bases of the junction unmatched.

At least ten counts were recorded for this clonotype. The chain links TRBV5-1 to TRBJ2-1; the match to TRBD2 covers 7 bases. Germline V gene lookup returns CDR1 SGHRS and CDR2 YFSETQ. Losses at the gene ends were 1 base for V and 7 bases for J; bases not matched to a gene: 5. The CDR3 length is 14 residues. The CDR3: CASSLYWGGNEQFF. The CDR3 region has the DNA TGCGCCAGCAGCTTGTATTGGGGGGGGAATGAGCAGTTCTTC.

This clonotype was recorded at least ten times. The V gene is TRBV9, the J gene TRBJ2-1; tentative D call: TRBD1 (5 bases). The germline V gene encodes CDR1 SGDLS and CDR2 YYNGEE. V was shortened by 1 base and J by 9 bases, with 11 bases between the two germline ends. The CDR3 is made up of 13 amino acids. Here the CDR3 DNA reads TGTGCCAGCAGCGTACAGGACAATCGTGAGCAGTTCTTC. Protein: CASSVQDNREQFF.

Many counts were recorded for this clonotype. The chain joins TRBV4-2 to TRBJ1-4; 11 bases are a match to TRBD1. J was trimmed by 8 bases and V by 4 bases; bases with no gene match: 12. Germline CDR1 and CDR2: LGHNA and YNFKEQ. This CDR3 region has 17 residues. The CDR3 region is CASSRSTGQGAREKLFF. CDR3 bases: TGTGCCAGCAGCCGCTCTACAGGACAGGGGGCGCGGGAAAAACTGTTTTTT.

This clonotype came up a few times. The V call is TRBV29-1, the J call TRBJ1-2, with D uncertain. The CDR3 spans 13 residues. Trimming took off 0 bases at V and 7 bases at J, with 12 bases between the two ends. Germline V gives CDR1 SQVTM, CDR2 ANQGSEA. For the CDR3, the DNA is TGCAGCGTTGAAGATCGCTCCGACGGTGGCTACACCTTC. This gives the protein CSVEDRSDGGYTF.

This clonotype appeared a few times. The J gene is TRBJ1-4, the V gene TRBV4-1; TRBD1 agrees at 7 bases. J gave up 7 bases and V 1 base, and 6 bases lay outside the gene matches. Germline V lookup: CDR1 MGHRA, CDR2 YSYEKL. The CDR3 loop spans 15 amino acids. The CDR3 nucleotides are TGCGCCAGCAGCCAAGGAAGGGGGCAAGTTGAAAAACTGTTTTTT. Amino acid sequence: CASSQGRGQVEKLFF.

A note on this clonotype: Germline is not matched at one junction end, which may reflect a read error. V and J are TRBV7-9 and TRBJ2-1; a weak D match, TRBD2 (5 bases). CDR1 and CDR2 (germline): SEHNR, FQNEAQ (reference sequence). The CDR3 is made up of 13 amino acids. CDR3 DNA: TGTGCCAGCAGCGCGAGGCCCGCCACGGGGTGGGTCTTC. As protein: CASSARPATGWVF. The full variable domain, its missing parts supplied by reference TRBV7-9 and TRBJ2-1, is DTGVSQNPRHKITKRGQNVTFRCDPISEHNRLYWYRQTLGQGPEFLTYFQNEAQLEKSRLLSDRFSAERPKGSFSTLEIQRTEQGDSAMYLCASSARPATGWVFGPGTRLTVL.

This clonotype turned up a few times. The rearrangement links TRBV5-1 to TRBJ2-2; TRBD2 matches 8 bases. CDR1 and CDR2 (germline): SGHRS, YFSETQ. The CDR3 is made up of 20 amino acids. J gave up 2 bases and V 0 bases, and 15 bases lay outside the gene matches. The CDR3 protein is CASSLVPTLSGTRNTGELFF. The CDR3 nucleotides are TGCGCCAGCAGCTTGGTACCAACGTTGTCCGGGACTAGAAACACCGGGGAGCTGTTTTTT.

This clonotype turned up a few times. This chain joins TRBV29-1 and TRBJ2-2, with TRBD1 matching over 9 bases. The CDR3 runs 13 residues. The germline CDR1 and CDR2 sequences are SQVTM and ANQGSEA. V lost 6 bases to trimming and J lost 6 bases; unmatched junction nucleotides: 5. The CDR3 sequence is CSVRTGAPGELFF. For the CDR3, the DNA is TGCAGCGTAAGGACAGGGGCTCCCGGGGAGCTGTTTTTT.

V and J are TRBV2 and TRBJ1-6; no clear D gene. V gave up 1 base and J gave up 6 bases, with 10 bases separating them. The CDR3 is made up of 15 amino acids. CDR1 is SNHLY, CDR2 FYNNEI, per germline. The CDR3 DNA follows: TGTGCCAGCAGTGAAGTGGCCCTCCTTAATTCACCCCTCCACTTT. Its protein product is CASSEVALLNSPLHF.

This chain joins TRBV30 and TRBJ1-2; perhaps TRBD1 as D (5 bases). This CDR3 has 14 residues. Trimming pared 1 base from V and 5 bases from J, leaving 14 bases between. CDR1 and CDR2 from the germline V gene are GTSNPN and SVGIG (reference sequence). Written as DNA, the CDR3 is TGTGCCTGGAGTGGGTCGGGGGTGGCGTATGGCTACACCTTC. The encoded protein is CAWSGSGVAYGYTF.

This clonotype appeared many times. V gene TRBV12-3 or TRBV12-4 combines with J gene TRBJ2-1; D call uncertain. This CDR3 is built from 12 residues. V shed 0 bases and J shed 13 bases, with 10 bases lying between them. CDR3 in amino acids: CASSLAVGYQFF. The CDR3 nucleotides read TGTGCCAGCAGTTTAGCGGTGGGATATCAGTTCTTC.

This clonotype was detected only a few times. CDR3 sequence (DNA): TGTGCCAGCAGCTTAAGAGTAGCGGGAGGGTCCACAGATACGCAGTATTTT. This translates into CASSLRVAGGSTDTQYF. The chain recombines TRBV7-6 with TRBJ2-3, with TRBD2 matching over 11 bases. Germline V gene sequence: CDR1 SGHVS, CDR2 FNYEAQ. Trimming at V came to 2 bases and at J to 2 bases, leaving 6 bases not matched to a gene. The CDR3 loop spans 17 amino acids.

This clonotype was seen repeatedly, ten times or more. CDR3 in amino acids: CASSQESGRGPGETQYF. The DNA for the CDR3 is TGTGCCAGCAGCCAAGAATCCGGGAGGGGTCCAGGAGAGACCCAGTACTTC. The chain links TRBV14 to TRBJ2-5; 8 bases map to TRBD2. The germline gives CDR1 SGHDN, CDR2 FVKESK. V lost 0 bases to trimming and J lost 4 bases; unmatched junction nucleotides: 10. The CDR3 is 17 amino acids.

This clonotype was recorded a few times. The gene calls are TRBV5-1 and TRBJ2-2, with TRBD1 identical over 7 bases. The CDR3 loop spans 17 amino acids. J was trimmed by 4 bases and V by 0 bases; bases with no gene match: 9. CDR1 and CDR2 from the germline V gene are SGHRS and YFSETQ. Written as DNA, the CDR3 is TGCGCCAGCAGCTTGGACCCTGGTACAGGGGCCACCGGGGAGCTGTTTTTT. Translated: CASSLDPGTGATGELFF.

The CDR3: CASSLSWAGRSEQYF. The CDR3 nucleotides are TGTGCCAGCAGCCTAAGTTGGGCAGGGCGGTCCGAGCAGTACTTC. The gene calls are TRBV9 and TRBJ2-7, with a tentative D call TRBD1 (5 bases). CDR3 length equals 15 residues. Germline V gene lookup returns CDR1 SGDLS and CDR2 YYNGEE. V shed 4 bases and J shed 6 bases, with 20 bases lying between them.

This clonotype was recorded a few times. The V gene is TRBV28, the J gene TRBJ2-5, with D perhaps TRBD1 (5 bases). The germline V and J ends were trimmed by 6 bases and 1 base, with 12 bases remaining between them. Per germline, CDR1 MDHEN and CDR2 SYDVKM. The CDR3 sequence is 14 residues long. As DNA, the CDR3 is TGTGCCAGCAGGCCCCAGGGAACCCAAGAGACCCAGTACTTC. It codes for CASRPQGTQETQYF.

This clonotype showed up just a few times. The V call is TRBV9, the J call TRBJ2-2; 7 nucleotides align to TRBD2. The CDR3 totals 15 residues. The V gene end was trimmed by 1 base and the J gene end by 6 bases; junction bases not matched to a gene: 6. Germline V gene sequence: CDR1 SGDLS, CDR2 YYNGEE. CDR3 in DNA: TGTGCCAGCAGCGTAAGGGCGGGAGCACCCGGGGAGCTGTTTTTT. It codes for CASSVRAGAPGELFF. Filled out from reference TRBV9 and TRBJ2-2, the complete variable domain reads DSGVTQTPKHLITATGQRVTLRCSPRSGDLSVYWYQQSLDQGLQFLIQYYNGEERAKGNILERFSAQQFPDLHSELNLSSLELGDSALYFCASSVRAGAPGELFFGEGSRLTVL.

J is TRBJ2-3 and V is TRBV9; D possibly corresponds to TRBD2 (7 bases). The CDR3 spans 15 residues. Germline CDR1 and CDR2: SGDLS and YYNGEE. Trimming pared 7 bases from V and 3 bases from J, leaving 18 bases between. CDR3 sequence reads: CASALGGRGTDTQYF. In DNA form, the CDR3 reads TGTGCCAGCGCCCTTGGTGGGAGGGGGACAGATACGCAGTATTTT.

This chain's CDR3 is CASSLQGSQSTEAFF. CDR3 nucleotides: TGTGCCAGCAGCTTGCAGGGGTCACAGAGCACTGAAGCTTTCTTT. V and J are TRBV7-9 and TRBJ1-1, with D maybe TRBD1 (6 bases). Deletions cut 3 bases from V and 4 bases from J, with 15 bases between. From germline, CDR1 is SEHNR and CDR2 FQNEAQ (reference sequence). The CDR3 runs 15 residues.

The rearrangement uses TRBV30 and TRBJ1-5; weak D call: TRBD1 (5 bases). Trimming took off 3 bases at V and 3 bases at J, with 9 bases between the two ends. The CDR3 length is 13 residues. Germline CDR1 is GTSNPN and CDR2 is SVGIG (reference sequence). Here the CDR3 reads CAWSRDPNQPQHF. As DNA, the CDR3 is TGTGCCTGGAGCCGGGACCCCAATCAGCCCCAGCATTTT.

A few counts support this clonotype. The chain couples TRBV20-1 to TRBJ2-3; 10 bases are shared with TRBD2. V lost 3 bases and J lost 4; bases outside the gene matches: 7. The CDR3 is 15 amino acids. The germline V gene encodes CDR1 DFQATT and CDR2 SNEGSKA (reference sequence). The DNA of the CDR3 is TGCAGTGCTAGGCCGACTAGCGGGCCCCCAGATACGCAGTATTTT. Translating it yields CSARPTSGPPDTQYF.